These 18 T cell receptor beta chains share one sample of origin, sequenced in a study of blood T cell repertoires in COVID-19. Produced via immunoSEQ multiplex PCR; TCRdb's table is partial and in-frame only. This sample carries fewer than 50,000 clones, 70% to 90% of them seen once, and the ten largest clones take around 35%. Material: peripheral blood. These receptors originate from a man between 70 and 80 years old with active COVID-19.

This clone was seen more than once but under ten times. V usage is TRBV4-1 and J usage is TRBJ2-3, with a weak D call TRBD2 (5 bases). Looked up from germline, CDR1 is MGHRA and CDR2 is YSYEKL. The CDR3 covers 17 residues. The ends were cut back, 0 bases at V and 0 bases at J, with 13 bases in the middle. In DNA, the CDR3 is TGCGCCAGCAGCCAAGAGCCCGGAGGTCGGAGCACAGATACGCAGTATTTT. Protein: CASSQEPGGRSTDTQYF.

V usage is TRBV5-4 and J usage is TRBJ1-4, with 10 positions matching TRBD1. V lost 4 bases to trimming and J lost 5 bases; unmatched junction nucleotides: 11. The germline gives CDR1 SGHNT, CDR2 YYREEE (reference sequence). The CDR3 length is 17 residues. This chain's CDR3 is CASSTNLMGQGNEKLFF. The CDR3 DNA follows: TGTGCCAGCAGCACTAACCTAATGGGACAGGGGAATGAAAAACTGTTTTTT.

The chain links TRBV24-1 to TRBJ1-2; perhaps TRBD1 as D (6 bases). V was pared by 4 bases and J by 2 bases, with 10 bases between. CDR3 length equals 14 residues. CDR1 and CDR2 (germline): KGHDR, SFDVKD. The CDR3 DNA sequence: TGTGCCACCAGTGACCGCAGGGGAAACTATGGCTACACCTTC. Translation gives CATSDRRGNYGYTF.

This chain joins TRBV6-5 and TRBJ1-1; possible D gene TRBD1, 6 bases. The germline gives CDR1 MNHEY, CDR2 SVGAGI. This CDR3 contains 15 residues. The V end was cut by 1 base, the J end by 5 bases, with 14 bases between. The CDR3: CASSYLTGWETEAFF. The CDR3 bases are TGTGCCAGCAGTTACTTAACAGGGTGGGAGACTGAAGCTTTCTTT.

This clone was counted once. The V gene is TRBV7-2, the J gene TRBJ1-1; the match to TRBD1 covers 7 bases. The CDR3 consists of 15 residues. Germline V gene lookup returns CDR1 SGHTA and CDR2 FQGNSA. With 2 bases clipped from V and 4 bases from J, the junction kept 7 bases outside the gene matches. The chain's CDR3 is CASSLTWQGGTEAFF. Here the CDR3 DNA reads TGTGCCAGCAGCTTAACTTGGCAGGGGGGCACTGAAGCTTTCTTT.

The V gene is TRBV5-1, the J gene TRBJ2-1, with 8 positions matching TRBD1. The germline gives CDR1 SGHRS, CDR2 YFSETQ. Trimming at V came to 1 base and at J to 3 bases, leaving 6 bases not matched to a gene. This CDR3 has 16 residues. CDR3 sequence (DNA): TGCGCCAGCAGCTTGCTCATAGGACAGGGCTACAATGAGCAGTTCTTC. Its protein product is CASSLLIGQGYNEQFF.

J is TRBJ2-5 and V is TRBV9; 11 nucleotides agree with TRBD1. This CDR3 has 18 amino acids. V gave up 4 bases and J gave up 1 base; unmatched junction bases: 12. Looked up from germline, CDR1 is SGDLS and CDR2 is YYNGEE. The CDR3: CASSIHSGTGGFQETQYF. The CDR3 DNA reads TGTGCCAGCAGCATACACTCCGGGACAGGGGGGTTCCAAGAGACCCAGTACTTC.

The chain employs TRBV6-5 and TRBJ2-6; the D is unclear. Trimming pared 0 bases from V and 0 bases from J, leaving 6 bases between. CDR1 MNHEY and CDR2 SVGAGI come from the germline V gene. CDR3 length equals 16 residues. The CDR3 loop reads CASSYSWSSGANVLTF. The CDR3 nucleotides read TGTGCCAGCAGTTACTCGTGGAGCTCTGGGGCCAACGTCCTGACTTTC.

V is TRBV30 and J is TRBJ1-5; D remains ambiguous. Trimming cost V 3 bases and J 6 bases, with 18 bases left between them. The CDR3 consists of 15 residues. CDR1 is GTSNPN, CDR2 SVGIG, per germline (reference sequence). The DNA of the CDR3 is TGTGCCTGGAGGGCGGTCGGTGGGGAGGGTCAGCCCCAGCATTTT. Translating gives CAWRAVGGEGQPQHF.

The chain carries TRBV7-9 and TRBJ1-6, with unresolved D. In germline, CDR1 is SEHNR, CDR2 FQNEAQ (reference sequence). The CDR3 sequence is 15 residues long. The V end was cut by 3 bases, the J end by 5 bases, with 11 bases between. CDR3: CASSFLALNNSPLHF. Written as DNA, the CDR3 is TGTGCCAGCAGCTTCTTGGCTTTGAATAATTCACCCCTCCACTTT.

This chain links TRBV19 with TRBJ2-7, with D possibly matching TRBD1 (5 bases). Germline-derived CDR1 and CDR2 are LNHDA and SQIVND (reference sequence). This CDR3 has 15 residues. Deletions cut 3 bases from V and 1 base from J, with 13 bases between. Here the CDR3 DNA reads TGTGCCAGTAGTATTGGGCAGGGCAGTTCCTACGAGCAGTACTTC. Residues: CASSIGQGSSYEQYF.

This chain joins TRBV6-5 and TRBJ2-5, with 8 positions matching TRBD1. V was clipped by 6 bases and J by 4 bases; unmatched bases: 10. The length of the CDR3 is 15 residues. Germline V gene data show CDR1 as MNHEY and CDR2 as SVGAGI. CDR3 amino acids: CASRESGGGVETQYF. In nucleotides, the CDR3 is TGTGCCAGCAGGGAGTCAGGGGGCGGGGTAGAGACCCAGTACTTC.

The CDR3 sequence: CASSPFNSGANVLTF. DNA of the CDR3: TGCGCCAGCAGCCCATTCAACTCTGGGGCCAACGTCCTGACTTTC. This chain joins TRBV5-1 and TRBJ2-6; no firm D call. V lost 4 bases and J lost 0, with 8 bases in between. CDR3 length: 15 residues. In germline, CDR1 is SGHRS, CDR2 YFSETQ.

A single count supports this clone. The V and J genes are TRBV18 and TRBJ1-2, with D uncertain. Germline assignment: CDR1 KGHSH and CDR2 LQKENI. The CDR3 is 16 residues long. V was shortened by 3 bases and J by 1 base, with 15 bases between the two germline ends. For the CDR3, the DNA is TGTGCCAGCTCACCCGCTGTTGGCCCCCATAACTATGGCTACACCTTC. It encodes CASSPAVGPHNYGYTF. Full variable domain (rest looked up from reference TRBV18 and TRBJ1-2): NAGVMQNPRHLVRRRGQEARLRCSPMKGHSHVYWYRQLPEEGLKFMVYLQKENIIDESGMPKERFSAEFPKEGPSILRIQQVVRGDSAAYFCASSPAVGPHNYGYTFGSGTRLTVV.

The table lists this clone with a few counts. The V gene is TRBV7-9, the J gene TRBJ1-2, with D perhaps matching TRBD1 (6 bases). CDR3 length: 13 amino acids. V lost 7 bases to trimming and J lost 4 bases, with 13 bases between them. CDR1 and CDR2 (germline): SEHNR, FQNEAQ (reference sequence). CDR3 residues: CASTVTGFYGYTF. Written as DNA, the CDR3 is TGTGCCAGCACGGTGACAGGTTTCTATGGCTACACCTTC.

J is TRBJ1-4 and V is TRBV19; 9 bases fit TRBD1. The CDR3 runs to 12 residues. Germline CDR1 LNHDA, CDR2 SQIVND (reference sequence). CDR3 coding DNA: TGTGGGACAGGGGAAACTAATGAAAAACTGTTTTTT. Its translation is CGTGETNEKLFF.

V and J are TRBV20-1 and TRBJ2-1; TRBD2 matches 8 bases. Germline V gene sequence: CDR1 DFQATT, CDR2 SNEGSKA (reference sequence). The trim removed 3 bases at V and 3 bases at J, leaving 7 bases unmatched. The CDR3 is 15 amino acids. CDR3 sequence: CSASRGLVNYNEQFF. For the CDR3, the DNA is TGCAGTGCTAGTAGGGGACTAGTGAACTACAATGAGCAGTTCTTC.

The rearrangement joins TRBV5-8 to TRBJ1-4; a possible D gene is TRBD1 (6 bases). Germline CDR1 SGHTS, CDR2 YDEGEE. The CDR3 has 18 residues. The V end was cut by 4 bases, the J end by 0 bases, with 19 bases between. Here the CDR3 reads CASSDGQRAHATNEKLFF. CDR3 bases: TGTGCCAGCAGCGACGGACAGCGAGCGCACGCAACTAATGAAAAACTGTTTTTT.